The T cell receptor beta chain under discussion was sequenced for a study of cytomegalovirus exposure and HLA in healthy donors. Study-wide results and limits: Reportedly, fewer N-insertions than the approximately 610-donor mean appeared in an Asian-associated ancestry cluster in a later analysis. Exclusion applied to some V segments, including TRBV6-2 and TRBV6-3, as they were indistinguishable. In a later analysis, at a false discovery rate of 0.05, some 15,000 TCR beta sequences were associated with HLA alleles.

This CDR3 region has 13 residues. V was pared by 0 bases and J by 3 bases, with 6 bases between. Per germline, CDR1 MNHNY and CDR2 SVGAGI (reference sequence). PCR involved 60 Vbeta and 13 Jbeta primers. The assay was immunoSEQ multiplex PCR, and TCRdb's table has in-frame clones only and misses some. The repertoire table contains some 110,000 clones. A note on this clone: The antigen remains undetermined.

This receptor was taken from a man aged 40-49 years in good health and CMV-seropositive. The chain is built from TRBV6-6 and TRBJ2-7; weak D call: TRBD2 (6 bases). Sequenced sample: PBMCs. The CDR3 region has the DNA TGTGCCAGCAGTTACTCGACTAGCTACGAGCAGTACTTC. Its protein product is CASSYSTSYEQYF.